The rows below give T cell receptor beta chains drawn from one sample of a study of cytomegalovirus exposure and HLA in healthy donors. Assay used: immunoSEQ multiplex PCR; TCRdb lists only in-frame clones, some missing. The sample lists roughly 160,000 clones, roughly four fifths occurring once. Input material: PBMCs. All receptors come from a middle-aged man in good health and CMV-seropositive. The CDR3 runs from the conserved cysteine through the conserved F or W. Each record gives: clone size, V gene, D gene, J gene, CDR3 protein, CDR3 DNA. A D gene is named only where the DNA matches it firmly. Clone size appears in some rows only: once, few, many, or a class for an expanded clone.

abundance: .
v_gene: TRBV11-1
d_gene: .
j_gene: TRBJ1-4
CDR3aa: CASSGGQRTDQNEKLFF
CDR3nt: TGTGCCAGCAGCGGTGGCCAACGAACAGATCAAAATGAAAAACTGTTTTTT

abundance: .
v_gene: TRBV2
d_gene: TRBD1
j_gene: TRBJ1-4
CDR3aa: CASRETGGFANEKLFF
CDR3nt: TGTGCCAGCAGAGAAACAGGGGGATTTGCTAATGAAAAACTGTTTTTT

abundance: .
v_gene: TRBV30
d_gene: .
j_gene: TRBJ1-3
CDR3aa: CAYQGLGNTIYF
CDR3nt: TGTGCCTATCAGGGGCTTGGAAACACCATATATTTT

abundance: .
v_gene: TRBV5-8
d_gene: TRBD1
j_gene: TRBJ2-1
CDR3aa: CASSLRQGTHEQFF
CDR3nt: TGTGCCAGCAGCTTGAGACAGGGGACTCATGAGCAGTTCTTC

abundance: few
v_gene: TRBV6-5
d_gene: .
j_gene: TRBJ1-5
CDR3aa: CASKEIGQPQHF
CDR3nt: TGTGCCAGCAAGGAGATCGGTCAGCCCCAGCATTTT

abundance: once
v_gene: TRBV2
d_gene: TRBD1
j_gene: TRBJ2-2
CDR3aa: CASKGQGTTGELFF
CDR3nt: TGTGCCAGCAAGGGACAGGGTACTACTGGGGAGCTGTTTTTT

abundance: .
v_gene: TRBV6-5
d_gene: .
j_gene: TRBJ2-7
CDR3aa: CASSYSRDTRGEQYF
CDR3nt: TGTGCCAGCAGTTACTCCAGGGACACGAGGGGCGAGCAGTACTTC

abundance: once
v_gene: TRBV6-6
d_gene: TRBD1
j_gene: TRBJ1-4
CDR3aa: CASSYDRADEKLFF
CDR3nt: TGTGCCAGCAGTTACGACAGGGCGGATGAAAAACTGTTTTTT

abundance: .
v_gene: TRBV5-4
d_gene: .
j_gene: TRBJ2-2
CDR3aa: CASSRTVSNTGELFF
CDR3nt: TGTGCCAGCAGCCGGACTGTTTCGAACACCGGGGAGCTGTTTTTT

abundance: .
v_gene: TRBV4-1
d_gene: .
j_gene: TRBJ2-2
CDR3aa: CASSPRDWDTGELFF
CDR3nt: TGTGCCAGCAGCCCCAGGGATTGGGACACCGGGGAGCTGTTTTTT